This entry lists 23 T cell receptor beta chains sequenced from one sample in a study of blood T cell repertoires in COVID-19 (TCRdb year 2020). The library was obtained by the immunoSEQ multiplex PCR assay. TCRdb re-hosts the immuneACCESS table, in-frame sequences only. Its copies lack some clones; in the studies checked, an unresolved V gene accounts for under half of them, and the cause for the rest is not known. A total of roughly 150,000 clones appear in this sample, roughly four fifths of them only once. The top ten clonotypes cover roughly a fifth of the sample. The sample consisted of peripheral blood. These receptors were taken from an elderly woman with acute or convalescent COVID-19.

The chain recombines TRBV30 with TRBJ1-5; TRBD1 is a possible D gene (6 bases). With 3 bases removed from V and 5 bases from J, the gap between germline ends came to 17 bases. Germline-derived CDR1 and CDR2 are GTSNPN and SVGIG (reference sequence). The CDR3 runs to 15 residues. CDR3 in amino acids: CAWRGQGRGYQPQHF. The CDR3 DNA is TGTGCCTGGAGGGGCCAGGGGCGGGGGTATCAGCCCCAGCATTTT.

The rearrangement joins TRBV5-4 to TRBJ1-6; TRBD1 aligns across 9 bases. Trimming took 2 bases from V and 14 from J; bases not matched to a gene: 11. CDR3 length: 15 residues. Germline CDR1 and CDR2: SGHNT and YYREEE (reference sequence). The chain's CDR3 is CASSFGDRAQRTLHF. The CDR3 nucleotides are TGTGCCAGCAGCTTTGGGGACAGGGCCCAACGGACCCTCCACTTT.

The V call is TRBV14, the J call TRBJ2-5, with D possibly TRBD2 on 5 matching bases. V lost 1 base and J 5 bases, leaving 8 bases between the germline ends. From germline, CDR1 is SGHDN and CDR2 FVKESK. The CDR3 is made up of 13 amino acids. CDR3 DNA sequence: TGTGCCAGCAGCCAAGGGACGGGGGAGACCCAGTACTTC. As protein: CASSQGTGETQYF.

The gene calls are TRBV3-1 (or the pseudogene TRBV3-2) and TRBJ1-2, with 8 bases that match TRBD1. The trim removed 3 bases at V and 4 bases at J, leaving 10 bases unmatched. From germline, CDR1 is LGHDT and CDR2 YNNKEL (reference sequence). The CDR3 sequence is 16 residues long. CDR3 nucleotide sequence: TGTGCCAGCAGCCATATCCTGGGACAGGAGCCCTATGGCTACACCTTC. This sequence encodes CASSHILGQEPYGYTF.

The chain couples TRBV6-4 to TRBJ2-1; weak D call: TRBD2 (5 bases). CDR1 is MRHNA and CDR2 is SNTAGT in the germline V gene. V was shortened by 6 bases and J by 7 bases, with 13 bases between the two germline ends. This CDR3 is 13 amino acids long. CDR3 protein: CASSLRGRNEQFF. Written as DNA, the CDR3 is TGTGCCAGCAGCCTGAGAGGGAGAAATGAGCAGTTCTTC.

The chain recombines TRBV3-1 (or the pseudogene TRBV3-2) with TRBJ2-1; 9 bases are a match to TRBD2. Trimming removed 7 bases from V and 5 bases from J; junction bases left unmatched: 6. Germline CDR1 and CDR2: LGHDT and YNNKEL (reference sequence). The CDR3 runs to 14 residues. CDR3 DNA sequence: TGTGCCAGCAAGTTGACTAGCGGTGACAATGAGCAGTTCTTC. It yields the protein CASKLTSGDNEQFF.

The rearrangement links TRBV14 to TRBJ2-1; 9 bases are shared with TRBD2. Germline values: CDR1 SGHDN, CDR2 FVKESK. The V gene end was trimmed by 0 bases and the J gene end by 6 bases; junction bases not matched to a gene: 6. The CDR3 sequence is 16 residues long. The CDR3 nucleotides are TGTGCCAGCAGCCAAGATCGGCTAGCGGGAATCAATGAGCAGTTCTTC. Protein: CASSQDRLAGINEQFF.

This rearrangement joins TRBV5-5 to TRBJ2-1, with TRBD1 identical over 9 bases. Germline CDR1 reads SGHKS; CDR2 reads YYEKEE (reference sequence). There are 14 residues in the CDR3. V dropped 1 base and J dropped 8; count of bases not matched to a gene: 4. Written as DNA, the CDR3 is TGTGCCAGCAGCTTGTCTGGACAGGGGTATGAGCAGTTCTTC. Protein: CASSLSGQGYEQFF. The entire variable domain, with the rest obtained from reference TRBV5-5 and TRBJ2-1, is as follows: DAGVTQSPTHLIKTRGQQVTLRCSPISGHKSVSWYQQVLGQGPQFIFQYYEKEERGRGNFPDRFSARQFPNYSSELNVNALLLGDSALYLCASSLSGQGYEQFFGPGTRLTVL.

The V and J genes are TRBV18 and TRBJ2-3; TRBD2 is a possible D gene (6 bases). The CDR3 has 16 amino acids. The germline gives CDR1 KGHSH, CDR2 LQKENI. Trimming pared 3 bases from V and 5 bases from J, leaving 18 bases between. CDR3 sequence (DNA): TGTGCCAGCTCACCTTCCCTCGGGGGAGCGGTAGATACGCAGTATTTT. This codes for CASSPSLGGAVDTQYF.

The genes are TRBV5-1 and TRBJ2-1, with 8 positions matching TRBD2. From germline, CDR1 is SGHRS and CDR2 YFSETQ. V trimming: 4 bases; J trimming: 12 bases; junction bases outside the gene matches: 9. The CDR3 runs 13 residues. Here the CDR3 DNA reads TGCGCCAGCAGCCTAGCGGGCAGGTCATCGCAGTTCTTC. Encoded protein: CASSLAGRSSQFF.

Written as DNA, the CDR3 is TGTGCCAGCAAAACGGGGGGGATGGGGACCCAGTACTTC. Its protein product is CASKTGGMGTQYF. This chain links TRBV27 with TRBJ2-5, with 8 bases that match TRBD2. Per germline, CDR1 MNHEY and CDR2 SMNVEV (reference sequence). This CDR3 has 13 residues. Germline trimming cut 7 bases from V and 7 bases from J; bases unmatched to any gene: 8.

The CDR3 nucleotides read TGTGCCAGCAGCCCGGGGACTAGCGGCAATAACGAGCAGTACTTC. Translation gives CASSPGTSGNNEQYF. The chain employs TRBV5-4 and TRBJ2-7, with 11 bases fitting TRBD2. This CDR3 comprises 15 residues. The germline CDR1 and CDR2 sequences are SGHNT and YYREEE (reference sequence). V shed 4 bases, J shed 5 bases, and the junction held 8 bases outside the gene matches.

This chain connects TRBV29-1 to TRBJ1-4; 8 bases align to TRBD1. J was trimmed by 8 bases and V by 2 bases; bases with no gene match: 4. CDR3 size: 13 residues. Germline-derived CDR1 and CDR2 are SQVTM and ANQGSEA. The CDR3 loop is CSVERQGQEKLFF. As DNA, the CDR3 is TGCAGCGTTGAAAGACAGGGGCAGGAAAAACTGTTTTTT.

The chain is built from TRBV9 and TRBJ2-3; TRBD2 matches at 7 bases. The CDR3 length is 16 residues. Unmatched junction bases numbered 9, after V lost 3 bases and J lost 2 bases. Per the germline V gene, CDR1 is SGDLS and CDR2 is YYNGEE. The CDR3 loop reads CASSAGRAGFTDTQYF. DNA for the CDR3: TGTGCCAGCAGCGCGGGCCGAGCGGGGTTCACAGATACGCAGTATTTT. The full variable domain, with the rest looked up from reference TRBV9 and TRBJ2-3, is DSGVTQTPKHLITATGQRVTLRCSPRSGDLSVYWYQQSLDQGLQFLIQYYNGEERAKGNILERFSAQQFPDLHSELNLSSLELGDSALYFCASSAGRAGFTDTQYFGPGTRLTVL.

This chain uses TRBV11-2 with TRBJ2-1, with 10 positions matching TRBD2. The CDR3 is made up of 17 amino acids. CDR1 and CDR2 (germline): SGHAT, FQNNGV. Unmatched junction bases numbered 4, after V lost 1 base and J lost 1 base. The CDR3: CASSLVRAGGSYNEQFF. DNA of the CDR3: TGTGCCAGCAGCTTAGTAAGAGCGGGGGGGTCCTACAATGAGCAGTTCTTC.

The chain links TRBV30 to TRBJ2-7, with 8 bases lining up with TRBD1. V trimming: 5 bases; J trimming: 0 bases; junction bases outside the gene matches: 6. This CDR3 comprises 14 residues. Germline CDR1 reads GTSNPN; CDR2 reads SVGIG (reference sequence). The CDR3 DNA sequence: TGTGCCTGGCGAGGACAGGGCTCCTCCTACGAGCAGTACTTC. Its translation: CAWRGQGSSYEQYF.

The CDR3 sequence is CAISESKGGNTEAFF. Written as DNA, the CDR3 is TGTGCCATCAGTGAGTCGAAGGGAGGGAACACTGAAGCTTTCTTT. This chain joins TRBV10-3 and TRBJ1-1; D is ambiguous. From germline, CDR1 is ENHRY and CDR2 SYGVKD. This CDR3 region has 15 residues. V was shortened by 0 bases and J by 1 base, with 9 bases between the two germline ends.

This clone was found a few times. This chain links TRBV18 with TRBJ1-1; D unresolved. The CDR3 contains 15 residues. V was cut by 3 bases and J by 2 bases, with 13 bases left in between. CDR1 is KGHSH and CDR2 is LQKENI in the germline V gene. The CDR3 DNA follows: TGTGCCAGCTCACCTGCCCCAACACCAAACACTGAAGCTTTCTTT. Amino acid sequence: CASSPAPTPNTEAFF. Complete variable domain (other parts from reference TRBV18 and TRBJ1-1): NAGVMQNPRHLVRRRGQEARLRCSPMKGHSHVYWYRQLPEEGLKFMVYLQKENIIDESGMPKERFSAEFPKEGPSILRIQQVVRGDSAAYFCASSPAPTPNTEAFFGQGTRLTVV.

CDR3 DNA: TGTGCCAGCAGTCCCCACAGGGACGGGCTTCTATCGGGAGGCTACAATGAGCAGTTCTTC. Translated, it gives CASSPHRDGLLSGGYNEQFF. The rearrangement joins TRBV2 to TRBJ2-1; TRBD2 is a possible D gene (7 bases). CDR3 length: 20 residues. V was clipped by 5 bases and J by 3 bases, with 29 bases between them. CDR1 SNHLY and CDR2 FYNNEI come from the germline V gene.

The gene calls are TRBV10-3 and TRBJ1-6; no clear D. Germline V gene lookup returns CDR1 ENHRY and CDR2 SYGVKD. The length of the CDR3 is 14 residues. CDR3 coding DNA: TGTGTCACGAGGAGCGCCGGGGATAATTCACCCCTCCACTTT. Its translation: CVTRSAGDNSPLHF.

V and J are TRBV4-1 and TRBJ2-5; 9 bases match TRBD1. This CDR3 is built from 17 residues. Trimming removed 4 bases from V and 4 bases from J; junction bases left unmatched: 13. The V gene's germline CDR1 is MGHRA and CDR2 YSYEKL. This chain's CDR3 is CASSLGPLRDRAETQYF. CDR3 nucleotides: TGCGCCAGCAGCCTTGGGCCCCTCCGGGACAGGGCAGAGACCCAGTACTTC.

V gene TRBV6-5 combines with J gene TRBJ1-1, with D possibly matching TRBD1 (5 bases). Trimming took off 5 bases at V and 7 bases at J, with 14 bases between the two ends. CDR3 length: 13 amino acids. Germline lookup yields CDR1 MNHEY and CDR2 SVGAGI. The CDR3 sequence: CASSHRKNGEAFF. CDR3 DNA: TGTGCCAGCAGTCACAGGAAAAACGGTGAAGCTTTCTTT.

This rearrangement joins TRBV5-1 to TRBJ1-2; the D gene is possibly TRBD1 (5 bases). The germline V and J ends were trimmed by 4 bases and 3 bases, with 19 bases remaining between them. CDR1 and CDR2 from the germline V gene are SGHRS and YFSETQ. The CDR3 loop spans 16 amino acids. CDR3 sequence (DNA): TGCGCCAGCAGCCGGCAAGCGGGGCTAGGAGACTATGGCTACACCTTC. This codes for CASSRQAGLGDYGYTF.